Following are 28 T cell receptor beta chains from one sample sequenced in a study of blood T cell repertoires in COVID-19. The assay was immunoSEQ multiplex PCR, and TCRdb's table has in-frame clones only and misses some. The repertoire holds roughly 430,000 clones, approximately 88% seen once, with around 2% in the top ten. Sequencing was carried out using PBMCs or T cells enriched from blood (not recorded which). These TCRs come from a woman in her 40s with acute COVID-19.

This chain uses TRBV24-1 with TRBJ2-3; TRBD1 might be the D (6 bases). The CDR3 loop spans 13 amino acids. The germline V and J ends were trimmed by 8 bases and 2 bases, with 10 bases remaining between them. Germline V gives CDR1 KGHDR, CDR2 SFDVKD. CDR3 protein: CATKGDDTDTQYF. The CDR3, as DNA: TGTGCCACCAAGGGGGACGACACAGATACGCAGTATTTT.

This chain connects TRBV5-6 to TRBJ1-3; D is uncertain. The CDR3 is made up of 14 amino acids. V gave up 6 bases and J gave up 0 bases, with 10 bases separating them. Germline CDR1 SGHDT, CDR2 YYEEEE. The chain's CDR3 is CASTQESSGNTIYF. In DNA, the CDR3 is TGTGCCAGCACCCAGGAAAGCTCTGGAAACACCATATATTTT.

The chain uses TRBV10-2 and TRBJ2-7, with D possibly TRBD2 on 7 matching bases. Germline V gives CDR1 WSHSY, CDR2 SAAADI. This CDR3 comprises 16 residues. V gave up 3 bases and J gave up 2 bases, with 17 bases separating them. CDR3 nucleotides: TGCGCCAGCAGTGATGGGTACGTCGGGGGGCCCTACGAGCAGTACTTC. It encodes CASSDGYVGGPYEQYF.

The chain carries TRBV5-1 and TRBJ1-4; TRBD1 matches 7 bases. There are 16 residues in the CDR3. CDR1 SGHRS and CDR2 YFSETQ come from the germline V gene. The V and J ends lost 2 bases and 4 bases, in that order; junction bases with no gene match: 8. This chain's CDR3 is CASSFNRGAINEKLFF. CDR3 in DNA: TGCGCCAGCAGCTTCAACAGGGGAGCGATTAATGAAAAACTGTTTTTT.

This clone was seen more than once but under ten times. The rearrangement joins TRBV30 to TRBJ2-6, with 11 bases fitting TRBD2. Per the germline V gene, CDR1 is GTSNPN and CDR2 is SVGIG (reference sequence). Trimming at V came to 4 bases and at J to 1 base, leaving 9 bases not matched to a gene. The CDR3 has 18 residues. This chain's CDR3 is CAWIAGGPITSGANVLTF. The CDR3 nucleotides read TGTGCCTGGATAGCGGGGGGGCCTATTACGTCTGGGGCCAACGTCCTGACTTTC.

The chain is built from TRBV12-3 or TRBV12-4 and TRBJ1-2; D remains ambiguous. The CDR3 covers 13 residues. Trimming shortened V by 3 bases and J by 2 bases, and 7 bases separated the two germline ends. The CDR3 loop is CASSLGTNYGYTF. The CDR3 nucleotides are TGTGCCAGCAGTTTGGGCACCAACTATGGCTACACCTTC.

The rearrangement links TRBV3-1 (or the pseudogene TRBV3-2) to TRBJ1-4, with 9 nucleotides matching TRBD1. The germline V gene encodes CDR1 LGHDT and CDR2 YNNKEL (reference sequence). V shed 0 bases, J shed 7 bases, and the junction held 3 bases outside the gene matches. The CDR3 extends over 15 amino acids. The CDR3 sequence: CASSQEDRGGEKLFF. The DNA for the CDR3 is TGTGCCAGCAGCCAAGAAGACAGGGGGGGTGAAAAACTGTTTTTT.

The chain employs TRBV9 and TRBJ1-3; unclear D gene. The V end was cut by 0 bases, the J end by 0 bases, with 7 bases between. This CDR3 has 15 amino acids. CDR1 is SGDLS and CDR2 is YYNGEE in the germline V gene. The CDR3 nucleotides read TGTGCCAGCAGCGTAGGCAGTGTCTCTGGAAACACCATATATTTT. Translation gives CASSVGSVSGNTIYF.

The rearrangement uses TRBV6-1 and TRBJ2-5; TRBD1 matches at 8 bases. The CDR3 contains 16 residues. The V gene end was trimmed by 2 bases and the J gene end by 4 bases; junction bases not matched to a gene: 9. The germline gives CDR1 MNHNS, CDR2 SASEGT. CDR3 bases: TGTGCCAGCAGTGAAACCCGCGCAGGGGGCAGAGAGACCCAGTACTTC. It codes for CASSETRAGGRETQYF.

The rearrangement joins TRBV27 to TRBJ1-2; D is unclear. The length of the CDR3 is 14 residues. Deletions cut 1 base from V and 8 bases from J, with 14 bases between. CDR1 is MNHEY and CDR2 is SMNVEV in the germline V gene (reference sequence). CDR3 DNA: TGTGCCAGCAGTTTATTTCCCGGGTCTGAAGGCTACACCTTC. This sequence encodes CASSLFPGSEGYTF.

This clone came up once. The chain joins TRBV5-1 to TRBJ2-2, with D maybe TRBD1 (6 bases). V was shortened by 4 bases and J by 5 bases, with 12 bases between the two germline ends. The length of the CDR3 is 14 residues. From germline, CDR1 is SGHRS and CDR2 YFSETQ. CDR3 sequence (DNA): TGCGCCAGCAGCCCCGACAGGTGGACCGGGGAGCTGTTTTTT. This translates into CASSPDRWTGELFF.

The chain combines TRBV5-1 with TRBJ1-1, with TRBD1 as a possible D gene (5 bases). V lost 0 bases to trimming and J lost 5 bases, with 11 bases between them. CDR3 length: 14 residues. Germline lookup yields CDR1 SGHRS and CDR2 YFSETQ. Written as DNA, the CDR3 is TGCGCCAGCAGCTTGGATAGGGGTAAAACTGAAGCTTTCTTT. Translated, it gives CASSLDRGKTEAFF.

The rearrangement joins TRBV7-8 to TRBJ1-5; tentatively, D is TRBD1 (5 bases). V lost 5 bases, J lost 1 base, and 9 bases lay in between. Germline V gene data show CDR1 as SGHVS and CDR2 as FQNEAQ. This CDR3 region has 14 residues. The CDR3 reads CASSRGLSNQPQHF. The CDR3 DNA sequence: TGTGCCAGCAGCCGGGGACTCAGCAATCAGCCCCAGCATTTT.

The chain is built from TRBV7-8 and TRBJ1-1; D not resolved. Trimming pared 5 bases from V and 0 bases from J, leaving 10 bases between. The CDR3 is 14 amino acids. In germline, CDR1 is SGHVS, CDR2 FQNEAQ. CDR3 region: CASSPYALNTEAFF. In DNA form, the CDR3 reads TGTGCCAGCAGCCCCTACGCCTTGAACACTGAAGCTTTCTTT.

The genes are TRBV7-9 and TRBJ1-5, with 9 nucleotides matching TRBD1. V gave up 5 bases and J gave up 2 bases; unmatched junction bases: 1. The germline gives CDR1 SEHNR, CDR2 FQNEAQ (reference sequence). The CDR3 runs to 14 residues. CDR3 DNA: TGTGCCAGCAGCCGGGACAGGGGCAATCAGCCCCAGCATTTT. Translated, it gives CASSRDRGNQPQHF.

The chain couples TRBV21-1 to TRBJ2-1; the D call in the table, TRBD2, was not verified against the DNA. TRBV21-1 is a pseudogene locus. This CDR3 comprises 15 residues. The CDR3 spells CASSSRGSGGYEQFF. In DNA, the CDR3 is TGTGCCAGCAGCTCGCGAGGTAGCGGGGGTTATGAGCAGTTCTTC.

The V gene is TRBV3-1 (or the pseudogene TRBV3-2), the J gene TRBJ1-1; 7 bases agree with TRBD1. The CDR3 has 14 amino acids. V shed 5 bases, J shed 4 bases, and the junction held 7 bases outside the gene matches. CDR1 is LGHDT and CDR2 is YNNKEL in the germline V gene (reference sequence). The DNA for the CDR3 is TGTGCCAGCAGCTCCAGACAGGGAGCCACTGAAGCTTTCTTT. It is translated as CASSSRQGATEAFF.

The chain combines TRBV2 with TRBJ2-3, with 16 bases fitting TRBD2. In germline, CDR1 is SNHLY, CDR2 FYNNEI. The V segment lost 7 bases and the J segment 4 bases; nucleotides outside the gene matches: 2. This CDR3 spans 15 amino acids. The CDR3 reads CASTGTSGGADTQYF. The CDR3 bases are TGTGCCAGCACCGGGACTAGCGGGGGGGCAGATACGCAGTATTTT.

The V gene is TRBV30, the J gene TRBJ2-1, with 9 bases identical to TRBD1. The CDR3 has 14 residues. The V gene's germline CDR1 is GTSNPN and CDR2 SVGIG (reference sequence). With V trimmed by 3 bases and J by 4 bases, 4 bases remained unmatched. The CDR3 loop is CAWSSDRGYNEQFF. CDR3 bases: TGTGCCTGGAGCTCGGACAGGGGATACAATGAGCAGTTCTTC. Complete variable domain (other parts from reference TRBV30 and TRBJ2-1): SQTIHQWPATLVQPVGSPLSLECTVEGTSNPNLYWYRQAAGRGLQLLFYSVGIGQISSEVPQNLSASRPQDRQFILSSKKLLLSDSGFYLCAWSSDRGYNEQFFGPGTRLTVL.

J is TRBJ2-7 and V is TRBV21-1; no DNA check was done on the table's D call, TRBD1. TRBV21-1 is assigned pseudogene status. The CDR3 consists of 15 residues. This chain's CDR3 is CASSKENRGTYEQYF. Here the CDR3 DNA reads TGTGCCAGCAGCAAAGAGAACAGGGGTACCTACGAGCAGTACTTC.

V gene TRBV7-8 combines with J gene TRBJ1-1; 8 nucleotides agree with TRBD1. Germline V gene sequence: CDR1 SGHVS, CDR2 FQNEAQ. The CDR3 consists of 15 residues. With 5 bases clipped from V and 3 bases from J, the junction kept 8 bases outside the gene matches. The CDR3 DNA reads as TGTGCCAGCAGCCCGGACAGGGTATACGACACTGAAGCTTTCTTT. Translating gives CASSPDRVYDTEAFF.

The rearrangement joins TRBV19 to TRBJ1-2; D is possibly TRBD1 (6 bases). CDR1 is LNHDA, CDR2 SQIVND, per germline (reference sequence). Trimming pared 7 bases from V and 4 bases from J, leaving 25 bases between. The CDR3 is 17 residues long. The CDR3 DNA reads as TGTGCCAGTACCTCCCAGGGAGGGGGGGCCCCCCTCTATGGCTACACCTTC. This gives the protein CASTSQGGGAPLYGYTF.

The count of this clone is one. The genes are TRBV9 and TRBJ1-2; possibly TRBD1 for D (5 bases). Germline lookup yields CDR1 SGDLS and CDR2 YYNGEE. V dropped 2 bases and J dropped 8 bases, with 16 bases sitting between them. The CDR3 covers 14 residues. In DNA form, the CDR3 reads TGTGCCAGCAGCGTCGACTTCAGGGATTTCGGCTACACCTTC. Its protein product is CASSVDFRDFGYTF.

This chain uses TRBV3-1 (or the pseudogene TRBV3-2) with TRBJ2-1; a weak D match, TRBD2 (6 bases). The CDR3 has 17 residues. Trimming removed 0 bases at V and 4 bases at J, with 16 bases between. The germline V gene encodes CDR1 LGHDT and CDR2 YNNKEL (reference sequence). CDR3 region: CASSQDGGTSPYNEQFF. DNA for the CDR3: TGTGCCAGCAGCCAAGATGGCGGCACTAGCCCATACAATGAGCAGTTCTTC.

This rearrangement joins TRBV7-6 to TRBJ2-7, with 7 bases that match TRBD1. This CDR3 has 16 residues. Germline-derived CDR1 and CDR2 are SGHVS and FNYEAQ. V dropped 2 bases and J dropped 4; count of bases not matched to a gene: 11. This chain's CDR3 is CASSLNDRDNLYEQYF. In DNA, the CDR3 is TGTGCCAGCAGCTTAAACGACAGGGACAATCTATACGAGCAGTACTTC.

The CDR3 loop is CASSLVGSMNTEAFF. The DNA of the CDR3 is TGCGCCAGCAGCTTGGTCGGGTCGATGAACACTGAAGCTTTCTTT. V is TRBV5-1 and J is TRBJ1-1; D uncertain. Germline CDR1 SGHRS, CDR2 YFSETQ. The CDR3 consists of 15 residues. V was clipped by 0 bases and J by 0 bases, with 9 bases between them.

CDR3: CASSLGARGASTDTQYF. CDR3 nucleotide sequence: TGCGCCAGCAGCTTGGGGGCACGGGGGGCGAGCACAGATACGCAGTATTTT. The chain employs TRBV5-1 and TRBJ2-3; TRBD2 might be the D (7 bases). V lost 0 bases and J 0 bases, leaving 14 bases between the germline ends. CDR1 and CDR2 (germline): SGHRS, YFSETQ. This CDR3 contains 17 residues.

This rearrangement joins TRBV27 to TRBJ2-7; the D gene is possibly TRBD1 (6 bases). There are 13 residues in the CDR3. The germline V and J ends were trimmed by 3 bases and 4 bases, with 10 bases remaining between them. Germline CDR1 is MNHEY and CDR2 is SMNVEV (reference sequence). The CDR3 DNA reads as TGTGCCAGCAGTTTGGGGGCTTCGTACGAGCAGTACTTC. Protein sequence: CASSLGASYEQYF.